There are many counts of the clone carrying this T cell receptor beta chain. TCRdb redid the calling of the reads with MiXCR, one entry per CDR3 protein. The sample lists around 170,000 distinct CDR3 sequences, about an eighth occurring once. The data were taken from a study of T cell repertoires in cytomegalovirus infection. The wider study: Carrying CMV and the relevant HLA type showed in public TCR beta signatures.

Germline-derived CDR1 and CDR2 are DFQATT and SNEGSKA (reference sequence). This CDR3 has 14 residues. Trimming removed 0 bases from V and 4 bases from J, with 12 bases in between. The chain uses TRBV20-1 and TRBJ2-5, with TRBD2 as a possible D gene (5 bases). This clonotype originated in a human donor in good health (CMV status not recorded). Some clones in this sample may be carry-over from other donors' samples. The sequenced sample consisted of PBMCs. CDR3 loop: CSARDRTGRETQYF. The CDR3 bases are TGCAGTGCTAGAGACAGGACGGGGAGAGAGACCCAGTACTTC.